The clone carrying this TCR beta chain appeared once. The sample originates from a study of blood T cell repertoires in COVID-19. For the study at large: The United States, Italy and Spain were the sources of the acute and convalescent COVID-19 samples. PBMCs, B-cell-depleted T cells, or T cells were the source of the cDNA or gDNA that made up the material.

CDR1 is SNHLY, CDR2 FYNNEI, per germline. There are 15 residues in the CDR3. The V and J ends lost 7 bases and 5 bases respectively, with 19 bases between them. TCRdb's table, derived via immunoSEQ multiplex PCR, lists solely in-frame clones and lacks some. Of 43,000 or so clones in the sample, 90% to 95% were seen once. This chain uses TRBV2 with TRBJ2-3, with D unclear. The TCR originated in a human donor in a cohort sampled during active COVID-19. What was sequenced was peripheral blood. The CDR3 region is CASIGSVYSGDTQYF. CDR3 DNA: TGTGCCAGCATCGGGTCAGTTTATTCTGGAGATACGCAGTATTTT.